This is a list of T cell receptor beta chains from one sample in a study of OX40 agonist ivuxolimab in advanced cancers. Produced via immunoSEQ multiplex PCR; TCRdb's table is partial and in-frame only. In the table there are around 76,000 clones, around four fifths of which are singletons. The material was CD4+ or CD8+ T cells sorted from blood, obtained in a trial of the OX40 agonist ivuxolimab. These receptors originate from an adult with an advanced solid tumor such as melanoma, head and neck, liver or kidney cancer. The CDR3 runs from the conserved cysteine through the conserved F or W. The D gene is left open where the match is weak. Rows may omit the clone size; those that give it use once, few, many or a size class.

v_gene	len	abundance	d_gene	j_gene	CDR3aa	CDR3nt
TRBV5-1	15	.	TRBD1	TRBJ1-1	CASSTGQPGGTEAFF	TGCGCTAGCAGCACGGGACAGCCGGGGGGCACTGAAGCTTTCTTT
TRBV5-6	14	.	.	TRBJ1-6	CASSLQVGNSPLHF	TGTGCCAGCAGCTTGCAGGTCGGAAATTCACCCCTCCACTTT
TRBV6-6	11	.	.	TRBJ2-2	CASSYPGELFF	TGTGCCAGCAGTTACCCCGGGGAGCTGTTTTTT
TRBV29-1	13	.	TRBD1	TRBJ2-3	CSVGADRGGTQYF	TGCAGCGTTGGAGCCGACAGGGGTGGCACGCAGTATTTT
TRBV27	16	.	.	TRBJ1-2	CASSLSDSTDIDGYTF	TGTGCCAGCAGTTTATCTGACAGTACCGACATCGATGGCTACACCTTC
TRBV19	16	.	.	TRBJ2-7	CASSQQYQTGNYEQYF	TGTGCCAGTAGTCAACAATACCAGACTGGTAACTACGAGCAGTACTTC
TRBV19	12	.	.	TRBJ1-2	CASGNHNYGYTF	TGTGCCAGTGGAAACCATAACTATGGCTACACCTTC
TRBV5-5	17	few	TRBD1	TRBJ1-2	CASSHRDRLTSNYGYTF	TGTGCCAGCAGCCACCGGGACAGACTTACTTCTAACTATGGCTACACCTTC
TRBV19	14	.	.	TRBJ2-2	CASSLRWEAGELFF	TGTGCCAGTAGTCTACGTTGGGAGGCCGGGGAGCTGTTTTTT
TRBV6-5	16	.	TRBD2	TRBJ2-7	CASSYSTAGASYEQYF	TGTGCCAGCAGTTACTCGACTGCGGGAGCCTCCTACGAGCAGTACTTC
TRBV25-1	16	.	.	TRBJ2-5	CASSDGRGGVVKTQYF	TGTGCCAGCAGTGATGGAAGAGGAGGGGTCGTAAAGACCCAGTACTTC